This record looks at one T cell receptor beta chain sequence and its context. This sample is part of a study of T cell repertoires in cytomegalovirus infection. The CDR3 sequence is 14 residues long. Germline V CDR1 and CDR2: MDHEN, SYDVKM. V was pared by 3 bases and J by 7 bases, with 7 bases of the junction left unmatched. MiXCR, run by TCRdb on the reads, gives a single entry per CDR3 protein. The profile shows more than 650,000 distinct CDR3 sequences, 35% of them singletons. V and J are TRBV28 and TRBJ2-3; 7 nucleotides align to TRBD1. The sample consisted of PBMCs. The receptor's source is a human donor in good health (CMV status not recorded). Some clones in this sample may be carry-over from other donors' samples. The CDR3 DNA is TGTGCCAGCAGTTTTATAGGGGGCAGGTATACGCAGTATTTT. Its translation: CASSFIGGRYTQYF.